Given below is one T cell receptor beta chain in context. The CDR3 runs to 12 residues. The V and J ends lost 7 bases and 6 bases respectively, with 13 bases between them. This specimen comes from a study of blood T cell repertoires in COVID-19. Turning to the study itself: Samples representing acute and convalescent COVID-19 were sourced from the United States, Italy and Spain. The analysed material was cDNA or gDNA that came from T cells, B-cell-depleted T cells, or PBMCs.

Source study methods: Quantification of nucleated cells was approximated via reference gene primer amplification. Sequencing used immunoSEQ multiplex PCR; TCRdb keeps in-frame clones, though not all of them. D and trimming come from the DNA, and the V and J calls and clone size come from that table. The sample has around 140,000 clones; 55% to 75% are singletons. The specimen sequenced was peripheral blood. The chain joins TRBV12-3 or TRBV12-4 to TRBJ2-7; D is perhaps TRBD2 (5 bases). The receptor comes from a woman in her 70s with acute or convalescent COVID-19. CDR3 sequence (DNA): TGTGCCAGCAAAAGCGGCCCGGGCGAGCAGTACTTC. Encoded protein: CASKSGPGEQYF.